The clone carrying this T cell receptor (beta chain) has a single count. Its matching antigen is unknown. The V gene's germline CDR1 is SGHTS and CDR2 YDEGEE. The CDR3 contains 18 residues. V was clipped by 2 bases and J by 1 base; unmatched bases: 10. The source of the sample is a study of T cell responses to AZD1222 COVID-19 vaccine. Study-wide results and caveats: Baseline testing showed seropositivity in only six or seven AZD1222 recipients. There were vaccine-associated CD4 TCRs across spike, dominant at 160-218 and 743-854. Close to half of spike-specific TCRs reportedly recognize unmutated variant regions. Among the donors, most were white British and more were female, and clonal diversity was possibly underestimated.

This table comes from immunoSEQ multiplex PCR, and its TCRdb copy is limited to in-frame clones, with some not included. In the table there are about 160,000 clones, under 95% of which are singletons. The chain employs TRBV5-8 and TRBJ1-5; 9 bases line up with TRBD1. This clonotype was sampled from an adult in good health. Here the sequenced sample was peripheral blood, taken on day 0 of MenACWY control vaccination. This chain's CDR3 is CASSLPTGGVMSNQPQHF. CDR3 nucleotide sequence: TGTGCCAGCAGCTTACCGACAGGGGGGGTGATGAGCAATCAGCCCCAGCATTTT.